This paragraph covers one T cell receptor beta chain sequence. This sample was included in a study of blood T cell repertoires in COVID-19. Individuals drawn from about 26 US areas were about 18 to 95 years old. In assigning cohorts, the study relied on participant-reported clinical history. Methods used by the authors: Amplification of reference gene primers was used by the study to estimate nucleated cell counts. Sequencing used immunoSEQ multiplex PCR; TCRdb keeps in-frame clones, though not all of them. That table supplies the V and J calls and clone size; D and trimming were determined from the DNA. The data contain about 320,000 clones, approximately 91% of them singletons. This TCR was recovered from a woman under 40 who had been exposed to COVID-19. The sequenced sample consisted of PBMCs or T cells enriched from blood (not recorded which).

The CDR3 DNA sequence: TGTGCCAGCAGCTTCCTTAGCGGGCCCGGCACAGATACGCAGTATTTT. It translates to CASSFLSGPGTDTQYF. The chain has TRBV7-6 and TRBJ2-3, with 7 bases identical to TRBD2. This CDR3 contains 16 residues. Germline V gene sequence: CDR1 SGHVS, CDR2 FNYEAQ. The V gene end was trimmed by 3 bases and the J gene end by 1 base; junction bases not matched to a gene: 7.